This T cell receptor (beta chain) was recorded in a study of PD-1 blockade in mismatch repair-deficient tumors. The data were produced by immunoSEQ multiplex PCR, yet TCRdb's version contains in-frame clones alone and is incomplete. The repertoire holds 120,000 or so clones, with roughly nine tenths as singletons. The clonotype comes from an adult with mismatch repair-deficient cancer. Sequenced here: peripheral blood, sampled 44 weeks after starting pembrolizumab.

As DNA, the CDR3 is TGCGCCAGCAGCCCTTACGGGACTGAAGCTTTCTTT. Protein: CASSPYGTEAFF. The chain is built from TRBV4-1 and TRBJ1-1; the D is unclear. This CDR3 region has 12 residues. From germline, CDR1 is MGHRA and CDR2 YSYEKL. V lost 4 bases and J lost 5, with 8 bases in between.